This T cell receptor (beta chain) was observed in a study of human T cells and chemical hapten exposure. About the research overall: Variability of per-sample TCR yields stemmed mainly from small differences in pooled library volume.

This CDR3 spans 16 amino acids. V was clipped by 1 base and J by 4 bases; unmatched bases: 4. Germline V gives CDR1 MGHRA, CDR2 YSYEKL. Researchers extracted total RNA from unfractionated whole blood. Individual cDNA molecules each carried unique molecular identifiers attached by the library. Original methodology: Sample-level TCR yields exhibited a median of about 91,000, with a range of about 23,224 to 690,600. TCRdb fed the reads into MiXCR, producing one record per CDR3 protein. For this entry, the V and J calls and clone size follow TCRdb and not the study's own pipeline. The top ten hold over 1.1% of the sample, which has 100,000 to 150,000 distinct CDR3 sequences, about 8.9% seen once. This clonotype has more than one count but fewer than ten. The target antigen is unknown. General study findings and limits: Those TCRs sitting above 1 in 1000 frequency stayed the same with DPC sensitization.

The sample taken for sequencing was whole blood. The receptor was isolated from a human donor in good health. Some clones in this sample may be carry-over from other donors' samples. This chain joins TRBV4-1 and TRBJ2-2; 9 bases match TRBD1. Written as DNA, the CDR3 is TGCGCCAGCAGCCAAGCGACAGGGGGAGGCACCGGGGAGCTGTTTTTT. Translating gives CASSQATGGGTGELFF.